These 21 T cell receptor beta chains were all obtained from the same sample, sequenced in a study of blood T cell repertoires in COVID-19. Using immunoSEQ multiplex PCR, the repertoire was profiled, and TCRdb retains in-frame clones only, with some absent. The data show some 150,000 clones, approximately 88% seen once. Sequencing was done on a sample of peripheral blood. These TCRs come from a woman between 50 and 59 years old with acute or convalescent COVID-19.

This sequence joins TRBV7-2 and TRBJ2-5, with TRBD1 matching 9 bases. V was clipped by 5 bases and J by 0 bases; unmatched bases: 4. Germline lookup yields CDR1 SGHTA and CDR2 FQGNSA. CDR3 length: 15 amino acids. The CDR3 DNA is TGTGCCAGCAGCAAGGGACAGGGACACCAAGAGACCCAGTACTTC. Encoded protein: CASSKGQGHQETQYF.

This clone was counted a single time. This chain joins TRBV18 and TRBJ1-2; 7 bases line up with TRBD1. V lost 4 bases to trimming and J lost 3 bases; unmatched junction nucleotides: 5. The CDR3 has 14 residues. The V gene's germline CDR1 is KGHSH and CDR2 LQKENI. The CDR3 region is CASSQQGYDYGYTF. The DNA for the CDR3 is TGTGCCAGCTCACAACAGGGGTATGACTATGGCTACACCTTC. The variable domain in full, with the rest retrieved from reference TRBV18 and TRBJ1-2, is NAGVMQNPRHLVRRRGQEARLRCSPMKGHSHVYWYRQLPEEGLKFMVYLQKENIIDESGMPKERFSAEFPKEGPSILRIQQVVRGDSAAYFCASSQQGYDYGYTFGSGTRLTVV.

CDR3 in amino acids: CASSPPGQGGYTF. The CDR3 region has the DNA TGTGCCAGCAGCCCTCCGGGACAGGGCGGCTACACCTTC. The chain has TRBV12-3 or TRBV12-4 and TRBJ1-2, with TRBD1 matching 9 bases. The J segment lost 8 bases and the V segment lost 6 bases, leaving 7 bases of the junction unmatched. There are 13 residues in the CDR3.

The chain combines TRBV7-2 with TRBJ2-1, with 8 nucleotides matching TRBD2. Germline lookup yields CDR1 SGHTA and CDR2 FQGNSA. Unmatched junction bases numbered 7, after V lost 5 bases and J lost 7 bases. CDR3 size: 14 residues. CDR3 region: CASSQKRGRNEQFF. CDR3 sequence (DNA): TGTGCCAGCAGCCAAAAGCGGGGGAGAAATGAGCAGTTCTTC.

This clone occurred a few times. This sequence joins TRBV4-2 and TRBJ1-5; D call uncertain. CDR1 is LGHNA and CDR2 is YNFKEQ in the germline V gene. V lost 0 bases and J lost 3, with 9 bases in between. CDR3 length: 15 amino acids. In DNA, the CDR3 is TGTGCCAGCAGCCAAGAGACACCACTCAATCAGCCCCAGCATTTT. Translation: CASSQETPLNQPQHF.

The rearrangement links TRBV4-3 to TRBJ1-1; 8 nucleotides line up with TRBD1. This CDR3 spans 14 amino acids. CDR1 is LGHNA and CDR2 is YSLEER in the germline V gene. Unmatched junction bases numbered 1, after V lost 1 base and J lost 3 bases. In DNA form, the CDR3 reads TGCGCCAGCAGCCAAGCGGACAGGGACACTGAAGCTTTCTTT. Amino acid sequence: CASSQADRDTEAFF.

The chain carries TRBV6-5 and TRBJ2-7, with 7 bases identical to TRBD1. CDR1 is MNHEY and CDR2 is SVGAGI in the germline V gene. CDR3 length equals 15 residues. V gave up 6 bases and J gave up 2 bases; unmatched junction bases: 10. The DNA for the CDR3 is TGTGCCAGCAGCCTAGGGACAGCGGAGACCTACGAGCAGTACTTC. This codes for CASSLGTAETYEQYF.

This clone was picked up one time. The genes are TRBV11-2 and TRBJ2-7; TRBD2 matches 10 bases. Germline V gene lookup returns CDR1 SGHAT and CDR2 FQNNGV. This CDR3 is 15 amino acids long. V trimming: 2 bases; J trimming: 3 bases; junction bases outside the gene matches: 4. The CDR3 protein is CASSLKPSGSYEQYF. The CDR3 DNA sequence: TGTGCCAGCAGCTTAAAGCCTAGCGGGAGCTACGAGCAGTACTTC.

The CDR3 DNA sequence: TGCGCCAGCAGCGCAGGACAGGGGCCTTCCTACAATGAGCAGTTCTTC. Protein product: CASSAGQGPSYNEQFF. J is TRBJ2-1 and V is TRBV5-1; the match to TRBD1 covers 9 bases. CDR3 length: 16 residues. V dropped 4 bases and J dropped 1; count of bases not matched to a gene: 6. The germline V gene has CDR1 SGHRS and CDR2 YFSETQ.

The chain links TRBV19 to TRBJ2-3; 9 positions match TRBD1. The ends lost 5 bases at V and 1 base at J; junction bases unmatched: 7. Per germline, CDR1 LNHDA and CDR2 SQIVND (reference sequence). The CDR3 length is 16 residues. The CDR3 nucleotides are TGTGCCAGTAGTCTAACCGGGACAGGGCGCACAGATACGCAGTATTTT. Translating gives CASSLTGTGRTDTQYF.

The chain recombines TRBV7-9 with TRBJ2-7; a possible D gene is TRBD1 (5 bases). Looked up from germline, CDR1 is SEHNR and CDR2 is FQNEAQ (reference sequence). CDR3 length: 13 amino acids. Between the trimmed V and J ends, which lost 3 bases and 2 bases, there was a span of 8 bases. In nucleotides, the CDR3 is TGTGCCAGCAGCTTGACAGAGACCTACGAGCAGTACTTC. The encoded protein is CASSLTETYEQYF. The whole variable domain, remainder taken from reference TRBV7-9 and TRBJ2-7, is DTGVSQNPRHKITKRGQNVTFRCDPISEHNRLYWYRQTLGQGPEFLTYFQNEAQLEKSRLLSDRFSAERPKGSFSTLEIQRTEQGDSAMYLCASSLTETYEQYFGPGTRLTVT.

J is TRBJ1-4 and V is TRBV7-9, with 8 bases matching TRBD1. Losses at the gene ends were 4 bases for V and 6 bases for J; bases not matched to a gene: 4. Germline values: CDR1 SEHNR, CDR2 FQNEAQ (reference sequence). The CDR3 is 14 residues long. The CDR3 nucleotides are TGTGCCAGCAGCTCTAGACAGGGGCATGAAAAACTGTTTTTT. Translation gives CASSSRQGHEKLFF.

The chain is built from TRBV6-6 and TRBJ1-2; perhaps TRBD1 as D (5 bases). V was cut by 2 bases and J by 4 bases, with 8 bases left in between. The CDR3 loop spans 13 amino acids. Looked up from germline, CDR1 is MNHNY and CDR2 is SVGAGI (reference sequence). CDR3 DNA sequence: TGTGCCAGCAGTTACGAACAGGTCTATGGCTACACCTTC. This encodes CASSYEQVYGYTF.

This chain uses TRBV6-2 or TRBV6-3 with TRBJ1-6, with 7 bases that match TRBD1. Germline lookup yields CDR1 MNHEY and CDR2 SVGEGT. V trimming: 4 bases; J trimming: 7 bases; junction bases outside the gene matches: 7. CDR3 length: 15 amino acids. CDR3 amino acids: CASSSSGTDNSPLHF. CDR3 DNA: TGTGCCAGCAGTTCCTCAGGGACAGACAATTCACCCCTCCACTTT.

V gene TRBV7-8 combines with J gene TRBJ2-2, with 10 nucleotides matching TRBD2. This CDR3 has 17 residues. Germline V gene data show CDR1 as SGHVS and CDR2 as FQNEAQ. With 4 bases clipped from V and 3 bases from J, the junction kept 8 bases outside the gene matches. The CDR3 protein is CASSSSWTSGYTGELFF. CDR3 nucleotide sequence: TGTGCCAGCAGCTCCTCTTGGACTAGCGGTTACACCGGGGAGCTGTTTTTT. The whole variable domain, filled in from reference TRBV7-8 and TRBJ2-2, reads GAGVSQSPRYKVAKRGQDVALRCDPISGHVSLFWYQQALGQGPEFLTYFQNEAQLDKSGLPSDRFFAERPEGSVSTLKIQRTQQEDSAVYLCASSSSWTSGYTGELFFGEGSRLTVL.

This chain uses TRBV6-5 with TRBJ1-4; 8 bases fit TRBD1. There are 15 residues in the CDR3. J lost 7 bases, V lost 4 bases, and 8 bases had no gene match. Germline CDR1 reads MNHEY; CDR2 reads SVGAGI. CDR3 region: CASSSDRGETEKLFF. CDR3 nucleotide sequence: TGTGCCAGCAGTTCAGACAGGGGTGAGACTGAAAAACTGTTTTTT.

This chain links TRBV27 with TRBJ2-1; 7 nucleotides agree with TRBD2. The CDR3 runs 14 residues. Unmatched junction bases numbered 7, after V lost 5 bases and J lost 6 bases. The germline CDR1 and CDR2 sequences are MNHEY and SMNVEV (reference sequence). The CDR3 loop reads CASSTSVSGNEQFF. DNA for the CDR3: TGTGCCAGCAGTACTAGCGTCTCGGGCAATGAGCAGTTCTTC.

V usage is TRBV5-6 and J usage is TRBJ2-2; 7 nucleotides match TRBD2. CDR1 is SGHDT and CDR2 is YYEEEE in the germline V gene. The CDR3 length is 16 residues. Unmatched junction bases numbered 4, after V lost 0 bases and J lost 2 bases. CDR3 sequence reads: CASSLDLAVNTGELFF. Written as DNA, the CDR3 is TGTGCCAGCAGCTTGGATCTAGCGGTTAACACCGGGGAGCTGTTTTTT. The full variable domain, rest sourced from reference TRBV5-6 and TRBJ2-2, is DAGVTQSPTHLIKTRGQQVTLRCSPKSGHDTVSWYQQALGQGPQFIFQYYEEEERQRGNFPDRFSGHQFPNYSSELNVNALLLGDSALYLCASSLDLAVNTGELFFGEGSRLTVL.

The chain is built from TRBV6-5 and TRBJ2-7; 10 nucleotides match TRBD2. Trimming cost V 1 base and J 6 bases; bases outside gene matches: 6. The V gene's germline CDR1 is MNHEY and CDR2 SVGAGI. The CDR3 is 15 amino acids. The CDR3 loop is CASSYWTSGRGEQYF. The CDR3 region has the DNA TGTGCCAGCAGTTACTGGACTAGCGGTCGGGGCGAGCAGTACTTC.

Here the CDR3 DNA reads TGTGCCAGCAGTCGGCCGGGACAAGGAGATCCCAACTATGGCTACACCTTC. This gives the protein CASSRPGQGDPNYGYTF. The V gene is TRBV2, the J gene TRBJ1-2, with a weak D call TRBD1 (6 bases). Trimming removed 5 bases at V and 2 bases at J, with 21 bases between. This CDR3 contains 17 residues. Germline V gene sequence: CDR1 SNHLY, CDR2 FYNNEI.

The rearrangement uses TRBV6-1 and TRBJ1-4; D is unclear. Trimming removed 2 bases from V and 0 bases from J, with 4 bases in between. CDR1 is MNHNS, CDR2 SASEGT, per germline. The CDR3 is 14 amino acids. This chain's CDR3 is CASSEIATNEKLFF. The CDR3 DNA reads as TGTGCCAGCAGTGAAATAGCAACTAATGAAAAACTGTTTTTT.